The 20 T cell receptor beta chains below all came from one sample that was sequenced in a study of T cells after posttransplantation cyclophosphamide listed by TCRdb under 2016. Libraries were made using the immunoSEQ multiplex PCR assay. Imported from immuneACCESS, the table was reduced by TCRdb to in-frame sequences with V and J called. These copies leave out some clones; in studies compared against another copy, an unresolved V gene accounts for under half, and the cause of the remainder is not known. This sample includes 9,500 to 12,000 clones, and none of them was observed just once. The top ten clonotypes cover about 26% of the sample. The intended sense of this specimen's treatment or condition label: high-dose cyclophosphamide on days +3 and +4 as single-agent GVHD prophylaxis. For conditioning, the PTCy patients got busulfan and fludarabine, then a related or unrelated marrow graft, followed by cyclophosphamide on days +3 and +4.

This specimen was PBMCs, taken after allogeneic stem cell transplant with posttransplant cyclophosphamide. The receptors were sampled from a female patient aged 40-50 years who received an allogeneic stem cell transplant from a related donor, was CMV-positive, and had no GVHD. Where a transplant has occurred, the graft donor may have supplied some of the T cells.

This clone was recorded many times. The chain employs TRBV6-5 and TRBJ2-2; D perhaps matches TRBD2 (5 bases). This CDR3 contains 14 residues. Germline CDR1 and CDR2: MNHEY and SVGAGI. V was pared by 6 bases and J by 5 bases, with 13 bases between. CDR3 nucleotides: TGTGCCAGCAGCCCCCCGACGGGGACCGGGGAGCTGTTTTTT. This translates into CASSPPTGTGELFF.

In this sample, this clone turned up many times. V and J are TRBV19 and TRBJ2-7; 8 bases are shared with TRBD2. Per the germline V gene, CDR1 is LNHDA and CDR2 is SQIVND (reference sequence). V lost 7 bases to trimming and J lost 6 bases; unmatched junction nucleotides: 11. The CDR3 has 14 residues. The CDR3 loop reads CASNPEGLAGEQYF. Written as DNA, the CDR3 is TGTGCCAGTAACCCAGAAGGCCTAGCGGGCGAGCAGTACTTC.

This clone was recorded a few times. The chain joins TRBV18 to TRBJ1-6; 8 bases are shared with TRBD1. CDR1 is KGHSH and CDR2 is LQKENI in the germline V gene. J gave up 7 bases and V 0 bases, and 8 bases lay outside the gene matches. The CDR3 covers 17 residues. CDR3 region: CASSPPPDRARNSPLHF. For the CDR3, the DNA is TGTGCCAGCTCACCACCCCCGGACAGGGCCAGGAATTCACCCCTCCACTTT.

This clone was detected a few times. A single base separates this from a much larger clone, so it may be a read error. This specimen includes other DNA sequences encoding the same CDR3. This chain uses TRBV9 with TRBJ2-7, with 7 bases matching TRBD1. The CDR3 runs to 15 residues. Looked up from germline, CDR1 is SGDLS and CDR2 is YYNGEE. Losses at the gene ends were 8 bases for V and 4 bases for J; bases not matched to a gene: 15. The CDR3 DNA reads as TGTGCCAGTAGTATCAAACAGGGGACGGCATACGAGCAGTACTTC. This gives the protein CASSIKQGTAYEQYF.

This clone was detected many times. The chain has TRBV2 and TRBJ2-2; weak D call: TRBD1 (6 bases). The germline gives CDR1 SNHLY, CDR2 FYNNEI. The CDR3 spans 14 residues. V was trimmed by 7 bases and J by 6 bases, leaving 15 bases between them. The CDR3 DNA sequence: TGTGCCAGCACCCCTTTAGCAGGGGCCGGGGAGCTGTTTTTT. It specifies CASTPLAGAGELFF.

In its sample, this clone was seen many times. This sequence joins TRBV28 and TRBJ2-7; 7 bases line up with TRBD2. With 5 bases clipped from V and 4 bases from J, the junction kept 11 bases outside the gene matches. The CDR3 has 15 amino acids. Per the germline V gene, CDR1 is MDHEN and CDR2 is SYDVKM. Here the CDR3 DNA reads TGTGCCAGCAGTCGATGGGGACTAATGCTATACGAGCAGTACTTC. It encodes CASSRWGLMLYEQYF.

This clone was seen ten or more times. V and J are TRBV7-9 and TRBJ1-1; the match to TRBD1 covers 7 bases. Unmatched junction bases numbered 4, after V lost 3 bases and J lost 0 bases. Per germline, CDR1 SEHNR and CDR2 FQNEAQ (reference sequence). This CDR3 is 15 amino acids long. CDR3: CASSFRGQMNTEAFF. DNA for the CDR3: TGTGCCAGCAGCTTCAGGGGACAGATGAACACTGAAGCTTTCTTT.

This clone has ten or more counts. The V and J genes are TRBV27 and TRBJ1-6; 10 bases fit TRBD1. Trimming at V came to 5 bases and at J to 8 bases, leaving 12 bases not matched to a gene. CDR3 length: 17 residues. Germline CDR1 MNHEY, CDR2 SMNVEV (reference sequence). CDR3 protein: CASSPPRTGGRHSPLHF. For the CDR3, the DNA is TGTGCCAGCAGTCCCCCAAGGACAGGGGGGCGCCATTCACCCCTCCACTTT.

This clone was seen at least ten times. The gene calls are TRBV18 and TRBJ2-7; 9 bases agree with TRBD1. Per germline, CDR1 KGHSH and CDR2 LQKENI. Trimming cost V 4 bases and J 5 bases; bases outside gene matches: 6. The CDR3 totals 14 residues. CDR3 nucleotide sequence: TGTGCCAGCTCACTGGGACAGGGATTGGACGAGCAGTACTTC. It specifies CASSLGQGLDEQYF.

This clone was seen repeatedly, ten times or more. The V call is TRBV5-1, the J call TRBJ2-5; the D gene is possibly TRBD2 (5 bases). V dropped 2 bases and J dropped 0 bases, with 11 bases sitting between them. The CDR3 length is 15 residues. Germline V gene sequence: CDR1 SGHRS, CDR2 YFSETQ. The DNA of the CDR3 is TGCGCCAGCAGCTTACTACTAGGAGACCAAGAGACCCAGTACTTC. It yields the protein CASSLLLGDQETQYF.

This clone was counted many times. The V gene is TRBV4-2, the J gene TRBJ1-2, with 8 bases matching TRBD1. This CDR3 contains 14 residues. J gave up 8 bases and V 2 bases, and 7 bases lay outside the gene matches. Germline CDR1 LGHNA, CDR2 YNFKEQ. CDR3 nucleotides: TGTGCCAGCAGCCAACTTCAGGGACAGGAGGGCTACACCTTC. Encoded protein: CASSQLQGQEGYTF.

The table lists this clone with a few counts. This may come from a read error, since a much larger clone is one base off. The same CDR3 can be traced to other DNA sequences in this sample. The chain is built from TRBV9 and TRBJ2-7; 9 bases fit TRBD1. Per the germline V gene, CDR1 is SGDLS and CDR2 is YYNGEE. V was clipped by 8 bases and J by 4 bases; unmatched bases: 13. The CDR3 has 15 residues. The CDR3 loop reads CASIIGQGTAYEQYF. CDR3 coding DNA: TGTGCCAGTATCATCGGACAGGGGACGGCATACGAGCAGTACTTC.

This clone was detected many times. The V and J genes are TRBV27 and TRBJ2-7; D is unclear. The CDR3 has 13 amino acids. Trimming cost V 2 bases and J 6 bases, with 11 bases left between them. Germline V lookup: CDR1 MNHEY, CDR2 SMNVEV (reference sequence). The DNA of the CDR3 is TGTGCCAGCAGTTTACAGGCAGCAAGCGAGCAGTACTTC. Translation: CASSLQAASEQYF.

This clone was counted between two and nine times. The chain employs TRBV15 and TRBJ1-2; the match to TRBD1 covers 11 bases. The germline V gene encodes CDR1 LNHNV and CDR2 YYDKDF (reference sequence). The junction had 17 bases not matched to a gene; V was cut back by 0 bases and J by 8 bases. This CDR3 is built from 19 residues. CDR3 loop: CATSRDSWTGGVNIGGYTF. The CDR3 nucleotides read TGTGCCACCAGCAGAGATAGTTGGACAGGGGGCGTGAATATAGGCGGCTACACCTTC.

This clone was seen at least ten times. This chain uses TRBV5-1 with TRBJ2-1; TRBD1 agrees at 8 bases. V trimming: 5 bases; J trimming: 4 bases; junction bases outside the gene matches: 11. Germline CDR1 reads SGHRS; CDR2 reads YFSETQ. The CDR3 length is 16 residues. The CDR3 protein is CASRAPGTGYYNEQFF. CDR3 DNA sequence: TGCGCCAGCAGGGCACCGGGGACAGGTTATTACAATGAGCAGTTCTTC.

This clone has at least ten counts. This CDR3 is CASSISSGGSTYNEQFF. CDR3 DNA sequence: TGTGCCAGTAGTATATCGAGCGGGGGGTCTACTTACAATGAGCAGTTCTTC. The chain is built from TRBV19 and TRBJ2-1, with TRBD2 matching 9 bases. This CDR3 has 17 amino acids. The trim removed 2 bases at V and 4 bases at J, leaving 9 bases unmatched. CDR1 LNHDA and CDR2 SQIVND come from the germline V gene (reference sequence).

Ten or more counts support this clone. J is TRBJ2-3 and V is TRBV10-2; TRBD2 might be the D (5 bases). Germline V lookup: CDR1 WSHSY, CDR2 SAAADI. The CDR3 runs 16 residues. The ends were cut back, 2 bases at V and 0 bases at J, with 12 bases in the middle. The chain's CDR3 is CASSEPPAGSTDTQYF. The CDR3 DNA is TGCGCCAGCAGTGAGCCCCCGGCGGGTAGCACAGATACGCAGTATTTT.

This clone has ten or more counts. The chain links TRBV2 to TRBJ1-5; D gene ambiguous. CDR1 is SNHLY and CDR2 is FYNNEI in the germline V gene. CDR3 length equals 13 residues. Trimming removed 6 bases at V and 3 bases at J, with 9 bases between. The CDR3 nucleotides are TGTGCCAGCAGACCCGCGGTCAATCAGCCCCAGCATTTT. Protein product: CASRPAVNQPQHF.

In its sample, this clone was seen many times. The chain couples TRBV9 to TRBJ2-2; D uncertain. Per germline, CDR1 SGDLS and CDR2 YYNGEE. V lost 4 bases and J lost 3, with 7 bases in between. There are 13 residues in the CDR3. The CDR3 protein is CASSPQHTGELFF. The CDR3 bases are TGTGCCAGCAGCCCACAACACACCGGGGAGCTGTTTTTT.

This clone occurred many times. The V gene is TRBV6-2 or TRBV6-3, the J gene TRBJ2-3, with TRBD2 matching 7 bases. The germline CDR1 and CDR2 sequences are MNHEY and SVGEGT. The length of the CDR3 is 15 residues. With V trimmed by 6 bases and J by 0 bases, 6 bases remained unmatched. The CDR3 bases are TGTGCCAGCAGCCCAGGGAGGGCTAGCACAGATACGCAGTATTTT. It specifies CASSPGRASTDTQYF.